A selection of T cell receptor beta chains follows, all from one sample in a study of shared clonotypes between healthy human individuals. Libraries were prepared by immunoSEQ multiplex PCR; TCRdb keeps only in-frame clonotypes and omits some of them. Of about 600,000 clones listed, over 95% are singletons. Source material: naive CD8+ T cells sorted from blood. Source of these receptors: a woman aged 25 to 39 in good health. Each CDR3 is given with its conserved first and last residue. Fields, in order: D gene, CDR3 length, clone size, J gene, V gene, CDR3 DNA, CDR3 protein. D genes are given only for firm matches. The size of a clone is reported for some rows only, either as once, few or many, or as a class for expanded clones.

D: -; length: 13; size: -; J: TRBJ2-1; V: TRBV4-1; DNA: TGCGCCAGCAGCCTGCTCGGCAGCAATGAGCAGTTCTTC; CDR3: CASSLLGSNEQFF
D: -; length: 16; size: -; J: TRBJ2-4; V: TRBV27; DNA: TGTGCCAGCAGTTCGTGGACAGAAGTAGCCAAAAACATTCAGTACTTC; CDR3: CASSSWTEVAKNIQYF
D: TRBD2; length: 16; size: -; J: TRBJ2-7; V: TRBV4-1; DNA: TGCGCCAGCAGCCAAGCCCCCCCCACTAGCGGATACGAGCAGTACTTC; CDR3: CASSQAPPTSGYEQYF
D: TRBD1; length: 15; size: -; J: TRBJ2-1; V: TRBV19; DNA: TGTGCCAGTAGTATCGGGACAGGGGTAGGTTATGAGCAGTTCTTC; CDR3: CASSIGTGVGYEQFF
D: -; length: 15; size: -; J: TRBJ2-2; V: TRBV29-1; DNA: TGCAGAGAAACCCTATTTTCCGACTCGACCGGGGAGCTGTTTTTT; CDR3: CRETLFSDSTGELFF
D: TRBD1; length: 15; size: -; J: TRBJ1-1; V: TRBV19; DNA: TGTGCCAGTAGCGCCGAACAGGGGGCTGGTACTGAAGCTTTCTTT; CDR3: CASSAEQGAGTEAFF
D: TRBD2; length: 15; size: once; J: TRBJ2-3; V: TRBV2; DNA: TGTGCCAGCAGGGGGACTAGCGGGAGACGGGATACGCAGTATTTT; CDR3: CASRGTSGRRDTQYF
D: -; length: 11; size: -; J: TRBJ1-1; V: TRBV4-2; DNA: TGTGCCAGCAGCCGTAACACTGAAGCTTTCTTT; CDR3: CASSRNTEAFF
D: -; length: 15; size: -; J: TRBJ1-5; V: TRBV27; DNA: TGTGCCAGCAGTTTATCGGGGGGAGGACATCAGCCCCAGCATTTT; CDR3: CASSLSGGGHQPQHF
D: -; length: 14; size: -; J: TRBJ2-1; V: TRBV27; DNA: TGTGCCAGCAAGGTTAGTTCCGCCCCCAATGAGCAGTTCTTC; CDR3: CASKVSSAPNEQFF
D: -; length: 12; size: -; J: TRBJ2-1; V: TRBV27; DNA: TGTGCCAGCAGGACGGCCCTGAATGAGCAGTTCTTC; CDR3: CASRTALNEQFF
D: -; length: 14; size: once; J: TRBJ1-5; V: TRBV6-1; DNA: TGTGCCAGCAGTGAAGCATCTTGGGGCCAGCCCCAGCATTTT; CDR3: CASSEASWGQPQHF
D: TRBD1; length: 16; size: -; J: TRBJ2-3; V: TRBV9; DNA: TGTGCCAGCAGCGAAACGGGACAGGGGGCATTAGATACGCAGTATTTT; CDR3: CASSETGQGALDTQYF
D: TRBD1; length: 15; size: few; J: TRBJ1-1; V: TRBV4-1; DNA: TGCGCCAGCAGCCACCGACAGGGTGTCTACACTGAAGCTTTCTTT; CDR3: CASSHRQGVYTEAFF
D: -; length: 13; size: -; J: TRBJ1-1; V: TRBV28; DNA: TGTGCCAGTACGGCGGGGTCGACCACTGAAGCTTTCTTT; CDR3: CASTAGSTTEAFF
D: TRBD2; length: 15; size: -; J: TRBJ2-2; V: TRBV6-5; DNA: TGTGCCAGCAGTCCTACGGGACTAGCAGCCGGGGAGCTGTTTTTT; CDR3: CASSPTGLAAGELFF
D: -; length: 12; size: -; J: TRBJ1-1; V: TRBV30; DNA: TGTGCCTGGAGTGTAGGGGGCACTGAAGCTTTCTTT; CDR3: CAWSVGGTEAFF
D: TRBD1; length: 16; size: -; J: TRBJ1-4; V: TRBV28; DNA: TGTGCCAGCAGCCCCCGGACAGGGGGCAGGAATGAAAAACTGTTTTTT; CDR3: CASSPRTGGRNEKLFF
D: -; length: 14; size: -; J: TRBJ1-3; V: TRBV7-9; DNA: TGTGCCAGCAGCCTCGTTATCGCGGGAAACACCATATATTTT; CDR3: CASSLVIAGNTIYF
D: -; length: 15; size: -; J: TRBJ1-1; V: TRBV27; DNA: TGTGCCAGCAGTTTATTGGGGGGTATGGGACCGGGAGCTTTCTTT; CDR3: CASSLLGGMGPGAFF
D: -; length: 13; size: -; J: TRBJ2-1; V: TRBV29-1; DNA: TGCAGCGTATTAGGCGACTCCTACAATGAGCAGTTCTTC; CDR3: CSVLGDSYNEQFF
D: TRBD2; length: 18; size: -; J: TRBJ2-5; V: TRBV10-2; DNA: TGCGCCAGCAGTGAGTCCACTAGCGGGAGAGGGTACAGGGAGACCCAGTACTTC; CDR3: CASSESTSGRGYRETQYF
D: TRBD2; length: 14; size: -; J: TRBJ2-2; V: TRBV11-2; DNA: TGTGCCACGCAACTAGCGGAACAGATCGGGGAGCTGTTTTTT; CDR3: CATQLAEQIGELFF
D: -; length: 14; size: -; J: TRBJ1-2; V: TRBV14; DNA: TGTGCCAGCAGCCAAGGGGCGGGTATCTATGGCTACACCTTC; CDR3: CASSQGAGIYGYTF
D: -; length: 15; size: -; J: TRBJ1-2; V: TRBV9; DNA: TGTGCCAGCAGCGTAGGCTTCTTTCCTAACTATGGCTACACCTTC; CDR3: CASSVGFFPNYGYTF
D: -; length: 15; size: -; J: TRBJ1-1; V: TRBV13; DNA: TGTGCCAGCAGCAACCGGGTTGAAATGAACACTGAAGCTTTCTTT; CDR3: CASSNRVEMNTEAFF
D: TRBD2; length: 15; size: -; J: TRBJ2-2; V: TRBV28; DNA: TGTGCCAGCAGTTTATTTCCTAGCGGGACCGGGGAGCTGTTTTTT; CDR3: CASSLFPSGTGELFF
D: -; length: 13; size: -; J: TRBJ2-5; V: TRBV27; DNA: TGTGCCAGCCGAATAGCGAGAACGAGGGAGCAGTACTTC; CDR3: CASRIARTREQYF
D: TRBD1; length: 13; size: -; J: TRBJ1-6; V: TRBV13; DNA: TGTGCCAGCAGCTCGGACAGGGGTTCACCCCTCCACTTT; CDR3: CASSSDRGSPLHF
D: -; length: 17; size: -; J: TRBJ2-1; V: TRBV29-1; DNA: TGCAGCGTTTTAGGTCCCGAGGGGTCAAGCTCCTACAATGAGCAGTTCTTC; CDR3: CSVLGPEGSSSYNEQFF
D: TRBD2; length: 16; size: -; J: TRBJ2-5; V: TRBV2; DNA: TGTGCCAGCCCTCGAACCCTAGCGGGAGGGCCCGAGACCCAGTACTTC; CDR3: CASPRTLAGGPETQYF
D: -; length: 16; size: -; J: TRBJ2-7; V: TRBV5-1; DNA: TGCGCCAGCAGCTTGGATACAGGGCACTACTCCTACGAGCAGTACTTC; CDR3: CASSLDTGHYSYEQYF
D: -; length: 19; size: -; J: TRBJ1-4; V: TRBV11-2; DNA: TGTGCCAGCAGCTTAGATGGAACAGATCATCTGACAACTAATGAAAAACTGTTTTTT; CDR3: CASSLDGTDHLTTNEKLFF
D: TRBD2; length: 16; size: -; J: TRBJ2-5; V: TRBV4-1; DNA: TGCGCCAGCAGCCAAGAAATTGGTCTAGCGGCGAGGACCCAGTACTTC; CDR3: CASSQEIGLAARTQYF
D: -; length: 13; size: -; J: TRBJ2-1; V: TRBV5-4; DNA: TGTGCCAGCAGCTCCGGGGAGACCAATGAGCAGTTCTTC; CDR3: CASSSGETNEQFF
D: TRBD1; length: 16; size: -; J: TRBJ2-7; V: TRBV11-1; DNA: TGTGCCAGCAGCCCCCACAGGGGTTTTGCCCCCTACGAGCAGTACTTC; CDR3: CASSPHRGFAPYEQYF
D: TRBD1; length: 14; size: -; J: TRBJ1-5; V: TRBV19; DNA: TGTGCCAGTAGTATTGGGACAGGCGATCAGCCCCAGCATTTT; CDR3: CASSIGTGDQPQHF
D: -; length: 12; size: -; J: TRBJ2-1; V: TRBV27; DNA: TGTGCCAGCAGTTTATCAGCAGGTGAGCAGTTCTTC; CDR3: CASSLSAGEQFF